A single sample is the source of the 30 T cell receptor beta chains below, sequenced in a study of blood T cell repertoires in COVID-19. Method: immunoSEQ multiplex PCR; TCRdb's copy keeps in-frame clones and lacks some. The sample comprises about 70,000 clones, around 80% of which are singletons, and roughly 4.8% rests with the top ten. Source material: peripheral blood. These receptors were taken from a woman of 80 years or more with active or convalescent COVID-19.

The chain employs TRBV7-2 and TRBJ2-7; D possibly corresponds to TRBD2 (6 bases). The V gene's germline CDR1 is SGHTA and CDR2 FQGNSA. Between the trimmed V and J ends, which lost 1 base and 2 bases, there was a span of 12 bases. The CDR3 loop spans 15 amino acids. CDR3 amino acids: CASSLVGGGTYEQYF. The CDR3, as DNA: TGTGCCAGCAGCTTAGTGGGGGGAGGAACCTACGAGCAGTACTTC.

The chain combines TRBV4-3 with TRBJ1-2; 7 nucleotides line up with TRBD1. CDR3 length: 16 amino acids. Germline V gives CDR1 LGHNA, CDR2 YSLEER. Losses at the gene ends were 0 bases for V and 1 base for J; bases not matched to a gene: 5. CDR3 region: CASSQDLAGGNYGYTF. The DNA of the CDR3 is TGCGCCAGCAGCCAAGATCTCGCAGGGGGTAACTATGGCTACACCTTC.

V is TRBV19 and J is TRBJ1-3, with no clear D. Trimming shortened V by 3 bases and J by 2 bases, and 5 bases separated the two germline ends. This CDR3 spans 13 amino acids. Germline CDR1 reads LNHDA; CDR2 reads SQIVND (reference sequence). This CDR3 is CASSMAPGNTIYF. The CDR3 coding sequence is TGTGCCAGTAGTATGGCCCCTGGAAACACCATATATTTT.

The CDR3 nucleotides are TGCGCCAGCAGCTCGGACAGTTACGAGCAGTACTTC. Protein: CASSSDSYEQYF. This chain links TRBV5-1 with TRBJ2-7; TRBD1 is a possible D gene (6 bases). V lost 3 bases to trimming and J lost 4 bases, with 8 bases between them. This CDR3 is 12 amino acids long. Germline V gene sequence: CDR1 SGHRS, CDR2 YFSETQ. Full variable domain (outside the CDR3, taken from reference TRBV5-1 and TRBJ2-7): KAGVTQTPRYLIKTRGQQVTLSCSPISGHRSVSWYQQTPGQGLQFLFEYFSETQRNKGNFPGRFSGRQFSNSRSEMNVSTLELGDSALYLCASSSDSYEQYFGPGTRLTVT.

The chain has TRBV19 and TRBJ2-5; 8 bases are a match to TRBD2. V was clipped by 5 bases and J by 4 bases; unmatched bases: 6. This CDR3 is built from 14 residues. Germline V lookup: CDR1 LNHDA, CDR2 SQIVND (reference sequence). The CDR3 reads CASSAAGVRETQYF. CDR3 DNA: TGTGCCAGTAGTGCAGCGGGAGTTAGAGAGACCCAGTACTTC.

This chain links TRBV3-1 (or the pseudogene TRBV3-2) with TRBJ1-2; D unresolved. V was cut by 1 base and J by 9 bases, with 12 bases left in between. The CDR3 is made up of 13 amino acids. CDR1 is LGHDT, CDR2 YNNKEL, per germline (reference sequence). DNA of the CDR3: TGTGCCAGCAGCCAAGGCAGGATAGTAAGCTACACCTTC. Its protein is CASSQGRIVSYTF.

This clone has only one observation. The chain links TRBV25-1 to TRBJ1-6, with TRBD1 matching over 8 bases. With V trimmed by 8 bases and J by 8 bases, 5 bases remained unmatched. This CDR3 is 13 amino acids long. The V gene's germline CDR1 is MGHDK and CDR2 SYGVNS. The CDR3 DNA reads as TGTGCCAGCGCTCAGGGGGCCCATTCACCCCTCCACTTT. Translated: CASAQGAHSPLHF.

CDR3 sequence reads: CARSNMNTEAFF. CDR3 nucleotides: TGTGCCCGCAGTAATATGAACACTGAAGCTTTCTTT. This sequence joins TRBV30 and TRBJ1-1; no clear D. Trimming stripped 8 bases from V and 0 bases from J, with 10 bases between. The CDR3 extends over 12 amino acids. The germline CDR1 and CDR2 sequences are GTSNPN and SVGIG (reference sequence). The full variable domain, rest sourced from reference TRBV30 and TRBJ1-1, is SQTIHQWPATLVQPVGSPLSLECTVEGTSNPNLYWYRQAAGRGLQLLFYSVGIGQISSEVPQNLSASRPQDRQFILSSKKLLLSDSGFYLCARSNMNTEAFFGQGTRLTVV.

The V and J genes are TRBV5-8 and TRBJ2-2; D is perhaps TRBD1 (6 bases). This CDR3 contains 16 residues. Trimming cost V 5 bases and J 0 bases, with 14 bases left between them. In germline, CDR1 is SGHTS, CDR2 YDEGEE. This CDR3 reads CASRPTRGSNTGELFF. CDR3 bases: TGTGCCAGCAGGCCGACGAGGGGGTCGAACACCGGGGAGCTGTTTTTT.

CDR3 sequence (DNA): TGTGCCAGCAGCCCCGGTCAGAACACCGGGGAGCTGTTTTTT. Residues: CASSPGQNTGELFF. This chain uses TRBV7-2 with TRBJ2-2; D is ambiguous. The V gene's germline CDR1 is SGHTA and CDR2 FQGNSA. Trimming left V 5 bases short and J 1 base short, with 8 bases between. CDR3 length: 14 amino acids.

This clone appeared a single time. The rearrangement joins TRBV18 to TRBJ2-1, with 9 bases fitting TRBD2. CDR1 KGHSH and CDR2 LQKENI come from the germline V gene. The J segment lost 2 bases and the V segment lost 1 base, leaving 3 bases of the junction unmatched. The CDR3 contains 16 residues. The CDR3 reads CASSPRAGGTYNEQFF. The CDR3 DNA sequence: TGTGCCAGCTCACCACGGGCGGGAGGGACCTACAATGAGCAGTTCTTC.

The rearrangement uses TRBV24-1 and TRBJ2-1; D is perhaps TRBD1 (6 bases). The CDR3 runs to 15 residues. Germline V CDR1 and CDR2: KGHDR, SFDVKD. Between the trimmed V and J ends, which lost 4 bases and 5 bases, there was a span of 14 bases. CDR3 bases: TGTGCCACCAGTGACCCCGGGACACTTAACAATGAGCAGTTCTTC. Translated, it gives CATSDPGTLNNEQFF.

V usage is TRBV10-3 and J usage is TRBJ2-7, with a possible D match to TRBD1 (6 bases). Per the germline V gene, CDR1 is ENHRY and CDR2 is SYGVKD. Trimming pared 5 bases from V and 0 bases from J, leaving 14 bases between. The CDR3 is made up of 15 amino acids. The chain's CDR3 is CAISRRGGGSYEQYF. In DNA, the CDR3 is TGTGCCATCAGTCGCAGGGGTGGAGGCTCCTACGAGCAGTACTTC.

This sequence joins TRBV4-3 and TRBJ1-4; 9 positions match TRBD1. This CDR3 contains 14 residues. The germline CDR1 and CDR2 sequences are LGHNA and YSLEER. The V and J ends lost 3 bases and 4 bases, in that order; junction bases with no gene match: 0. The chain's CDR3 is CASSQGQGNEKLFF. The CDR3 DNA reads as TGCGCCAGCAGCCAGGGACAGGGTAATGAAAAACTGTTTTTT.

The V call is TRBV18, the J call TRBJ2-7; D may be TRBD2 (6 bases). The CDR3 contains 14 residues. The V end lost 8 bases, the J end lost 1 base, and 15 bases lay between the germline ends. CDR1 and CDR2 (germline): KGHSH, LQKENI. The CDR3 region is CASRQTEGSYEQYF. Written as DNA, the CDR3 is TGTGCCAGCCGCCAGACGGAGGGATCCTACGAGCAGTACTTC.

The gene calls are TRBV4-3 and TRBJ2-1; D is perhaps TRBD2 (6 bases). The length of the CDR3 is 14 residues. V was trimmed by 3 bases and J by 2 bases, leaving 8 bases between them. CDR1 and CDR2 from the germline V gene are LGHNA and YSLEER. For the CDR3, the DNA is TGCGCCAGCAGCCAGGGACTTGCCTACAATGAGCAGTTCTTC. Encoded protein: CASSQGLAYNEQFF.

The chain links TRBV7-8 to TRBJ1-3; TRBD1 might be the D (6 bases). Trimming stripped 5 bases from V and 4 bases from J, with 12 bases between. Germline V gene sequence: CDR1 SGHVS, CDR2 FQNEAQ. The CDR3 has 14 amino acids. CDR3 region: CASSPQGTGNTIYF. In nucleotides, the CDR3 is TGTGCCAGCAGCCCACAGGGAACGGGAAACACCATATATTTT.

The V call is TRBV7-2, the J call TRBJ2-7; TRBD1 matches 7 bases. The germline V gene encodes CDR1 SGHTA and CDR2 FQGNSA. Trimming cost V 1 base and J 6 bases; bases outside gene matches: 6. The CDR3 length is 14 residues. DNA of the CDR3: TGTGCCAGCAGCTTAGGACAGGGTCTTGGCGAGCAGTACTTC. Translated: CASSLGQGLGEQYF. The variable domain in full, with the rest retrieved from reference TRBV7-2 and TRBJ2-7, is GAGVSQSPSNKVTEKGKDVELRCDPISGHTALYWYRQSLGQGLEFLIYFQGNSAPDKSGLPSDRFSAERTGGSVSTLTIQRTQQEDSAVYLCASSLGQGLGEQYFGPGTRLTVT.

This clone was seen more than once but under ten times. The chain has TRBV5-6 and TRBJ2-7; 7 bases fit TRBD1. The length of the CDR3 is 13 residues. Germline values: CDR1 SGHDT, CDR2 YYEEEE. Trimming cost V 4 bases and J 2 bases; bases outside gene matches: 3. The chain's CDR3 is CASSVDRTYEQYF. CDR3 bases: TGTGCCAGCAGCGTGGACAGGACCTACGAGCAGTACTTC. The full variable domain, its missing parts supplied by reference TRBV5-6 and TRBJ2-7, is DAGVTQSPTHLIKTRGQQVTLRCSPKSGHDTVSWYQQALGQGPQFIFQYYEEEERQRGNFPDRFSGHQFPNYSSELNVNALLLGDSALYLCASSVDRTYEQYFGPGTRLTVT.

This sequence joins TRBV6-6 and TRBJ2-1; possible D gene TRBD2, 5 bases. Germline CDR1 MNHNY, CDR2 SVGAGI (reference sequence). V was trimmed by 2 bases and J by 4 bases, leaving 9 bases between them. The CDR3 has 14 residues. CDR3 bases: TGTGCCAGCAGTTACCCGGGGAGTTACAATGAGCAGTTCTTC. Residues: CASSYPGSYNEQFF.

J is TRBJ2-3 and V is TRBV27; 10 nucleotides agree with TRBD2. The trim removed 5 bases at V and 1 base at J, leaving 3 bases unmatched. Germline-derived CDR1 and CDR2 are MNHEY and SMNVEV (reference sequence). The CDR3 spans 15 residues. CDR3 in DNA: TGTGCCAGCAGTACTAGCGGGGCCCGCACAGATACGCAGTATTTT. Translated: CASSTSGARTDTQYF.

The CDR3: CASGLPSGNTDTQYF. The CDR3 bases are TGTGCTAGTGGTCTCCCCTCAGGGAACACAGATACGCAGTATTTT. The chain is built from TRBV12-5 and TRBJ2-3; perhaps TRBD1 as D (5 bases). Germline loops: CDR1 LGHNT, CDR2 FRNRAP. V was pared by 5 bases and J by 2 bases, with 14 bases between. CDR3 length: 15 amino acids.

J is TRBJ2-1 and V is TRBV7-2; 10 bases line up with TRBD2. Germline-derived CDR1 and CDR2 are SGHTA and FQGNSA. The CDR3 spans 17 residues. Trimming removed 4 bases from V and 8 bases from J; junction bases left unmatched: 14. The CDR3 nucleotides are TGTGCCAGCAGCTCGAGGGTTGGTAGCGGGGGGACGGATGAGCAGTTCTTC. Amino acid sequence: CASSSRVGSGGTDEQFF.

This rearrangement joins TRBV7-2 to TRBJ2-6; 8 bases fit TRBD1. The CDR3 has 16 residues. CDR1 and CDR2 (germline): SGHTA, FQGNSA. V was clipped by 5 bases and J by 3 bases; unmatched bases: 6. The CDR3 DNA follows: TGTGCCAGCAGCAACCCACAGGGGGGTGGGGCCAACGTCCTGACTTTC. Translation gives CASSNPQGGGANVLTF.

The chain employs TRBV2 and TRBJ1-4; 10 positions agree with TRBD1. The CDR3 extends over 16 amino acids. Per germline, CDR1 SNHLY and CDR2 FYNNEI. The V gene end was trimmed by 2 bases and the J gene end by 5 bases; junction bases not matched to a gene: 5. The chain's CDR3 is CASSETTGGGNEKLFF. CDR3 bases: TGTGCCAGCAGTGAAACGACAGGGGGCGGGAATGAAAAACTGTTTTTT.

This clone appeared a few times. Written as DNA, the CDR3 is TGTGCCAGCAGCGGTGACAGGGATAATAATTCACCCCTCCACTTT. As protein: CASSGDRDNNSPLHF. The chain carries TRBV7-2 and TRBJ1-6; the match to TRBD1 covers 7 bases. CDR3 length: 15 amino acids. Trimming removed 5 bases from V and 5 bases from J; junction bases left unmatched: 6. Germline V CDR1 and CDR2: SGHTA, FQGNSA.

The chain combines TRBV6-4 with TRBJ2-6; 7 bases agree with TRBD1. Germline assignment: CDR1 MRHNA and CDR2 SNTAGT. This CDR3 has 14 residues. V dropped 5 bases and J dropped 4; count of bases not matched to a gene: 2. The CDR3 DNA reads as TGTGCCAGCAGTACAGGGGTCGGGGCCAACGTCCTGACTTTC. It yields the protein CASSTGVGANVLTF.

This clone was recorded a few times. CDR3: CASSFLNSGLAGYNEQFF. The CDR3 region has the DNA TGTGCCAGCAGCTTCCTAAACTCGGGACTAGCGGGGTACAATGAGCAGTTCTTC. V is TRBV7-8 and J is TRBJ2-1; TRBD2 matches 13 bases. The J segment lost 4 bases and the V segment lost 3 bases, leaving 9 bases of the junction unmatched. The CDR3 is made up of 18 amino acids. Per germline, CDR1 SGHVS and CDR2 FQNEAQ.

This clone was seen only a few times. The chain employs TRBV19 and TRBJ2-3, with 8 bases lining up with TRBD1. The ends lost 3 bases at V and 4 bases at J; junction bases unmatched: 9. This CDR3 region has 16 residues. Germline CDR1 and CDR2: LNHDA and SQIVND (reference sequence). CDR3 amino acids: CASSIPQGAVADTQYF. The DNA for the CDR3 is TGTGCCAGTAGTATCCCTCAGGGGGCTGTGGCAGATACGCAGTATTTT.

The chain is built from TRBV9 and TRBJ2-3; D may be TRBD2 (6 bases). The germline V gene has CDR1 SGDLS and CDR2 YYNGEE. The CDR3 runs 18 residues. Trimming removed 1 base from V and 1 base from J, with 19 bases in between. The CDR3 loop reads CASSVSPGEWIGTDTQYF. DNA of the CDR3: TGTGCCAGCAGCGTATCCCCGGGAGAGTGGATCGGCACAGATACGCAGTATTTT.